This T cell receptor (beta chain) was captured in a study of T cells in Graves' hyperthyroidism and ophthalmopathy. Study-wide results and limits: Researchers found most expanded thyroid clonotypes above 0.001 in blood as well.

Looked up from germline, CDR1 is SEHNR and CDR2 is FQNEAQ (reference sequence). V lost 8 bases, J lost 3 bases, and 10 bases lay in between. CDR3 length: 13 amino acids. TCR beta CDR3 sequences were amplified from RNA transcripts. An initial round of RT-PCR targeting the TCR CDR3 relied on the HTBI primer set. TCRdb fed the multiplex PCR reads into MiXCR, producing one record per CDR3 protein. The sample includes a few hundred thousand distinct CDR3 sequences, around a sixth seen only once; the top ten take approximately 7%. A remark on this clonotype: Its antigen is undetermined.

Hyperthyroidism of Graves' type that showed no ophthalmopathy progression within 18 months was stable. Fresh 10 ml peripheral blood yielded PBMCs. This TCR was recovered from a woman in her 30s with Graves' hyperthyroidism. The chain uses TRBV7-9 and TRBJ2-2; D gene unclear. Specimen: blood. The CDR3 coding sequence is TGTGCCAGCGACTCCCGTTACACCGGGGAGCTGTTTTTT. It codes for CASDSRYTGELFF. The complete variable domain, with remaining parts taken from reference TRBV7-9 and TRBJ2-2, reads DTGVSQNPRHKITKRGQNVTFRCDPISEHNRLYWYRQTLGQGPEFLTYFQNEAQLEKSRLLSDRFSAERPKGSFSTLEIQRTEQGDSAMYLCASDSRYTGELFFGEGSRLTVL.